Listed below are T cell receptor beta chains from one sample, sequenced in a study of blood T cell repertoires in COVID-19. Data came from immunoSEQ multiplex PCR; TCRdb stores just in-frame clones and leaves some out. The repertoire holds some 250,000 clones, with approximately 80% as singletons. Source material: PBMCs or T cells enriched from blood (not recorded which). The receptors here all came from a middle-aged man who had recovered from COVID-19. The CDR3 runs from the conserved cysteine through the conserved F or W. Each record gives: J gene, D gene, clone size, V gene, CDR3 DNA, CDR3 protein. The D gene is left open where the match is weak. Clone size is given for some rows only: seen once, a few or many times, or a class if the clone is expanded.

j_call: TRBJ2-4; d_call: -; clone_size: -; v_call: TRBV7-2; cdr3_nt: TGTGCCAGCAGCTCTCCTTGGGTAGCGGAAAACATTCAGTACTTC; cdr3_aa: CASSSPWVAENIQYF
j_call: TRBJ1-1; d_call: TRBD1; clone_size: -; v_call: TRBV5-4; cdr3_nt: TGTGCCAGCAGCTTACCGGGACAGGGGGGCACTGAAGCTTTCTTT; cdr3_aa: CASSLPGQGGTEAFF
j_call: TRBJ1-1; d_call: -; clone_size: -; v_call: TRBV18; cdr3_nt: TGTGCCAGCTCACCACCGGGGTCAGGGCGGAACACTGAAGCTTTCTTT; cdr3_aa: CASSPPGSGRNTEAFF
j_call: TRBJ1-2; d_call: -; clone_size: -; v_call: TRBV6-5; cdr3_nt: TGTGCCAGCAGTATAGGGCATGGGACACCCTATGGCTACACCTTC; cdr3_aa: CASSIGHGTPYGYTF
j_call: TRBJ2-3; d_call: -; clone_size: -; v_call: TRBV12-3/TRBV12-4; cdr3_nt: TGTGCCAGCCGTTTAGACGGAGCGCTCGCGCAGTATTTT; cdr3_aa: CASRLDGALAQYF
j_call: TRBJ2-2; d_call: TRBD1; clone_size: -; v_call: TRBV7-3; cdr3_nt: TGTGCCAGCAGCTTATTAGGGACAGACATCGGGGAGCTGTTTTTT; cdr3_aa: CASSLLGTDIGELFF
j_call: TRBJ2-2; d_call: -; clone_size: -; v_call: TRBV29-1; cdr3_nt: TGCAGCGTAATCGGAGCGGGCAACACCGGGGAGCTGTTTTTT; cdr3_aa: CSVIGAGNTGELFF
j_call: TRBJ2-3; d_call: -; clone_size: -; v_call: TRBV7-3; cdr3_nt: TGTGCCAGCAGCGATCGGGGGGCGGGAGTCGGAGATACGCAGTATTTT; cdr3_aa: CASSDRGAGVGDTQYF
j_call: TRBJ2-7; d_call: -; clone_size: -; v_call: TRBV25-1; cdr3_nt: TGTGCCAGCAAGTTTGAGGGTCTTACCTACGAGCAGTACTTC; cdr3_aa: CASKFEGLTYEQYF
j_call: TRBJ1-1; d_call: TRBD1; clone_size: -; v_call: TRBV25-1; cdr3_nt: TGTGCCAGCCGCGGACAGGGAAACACTGAAGCTTTCTTT; cdr3_aa: CASRGQGNTEAFF
j_call: TRBJ2-7; d_call: -; clone_size: -; v_call: TRBV24-1; cdr3_nt: TGTGCCACCAGTGATGAGCGGAGGGCCCACGAGCAGTACTTC; cdr3_aa: CATSDERRAHEQYF
j_call: TRBJ2-3; d_call: TRBD2; clone_size: once; v_call: TRBV14; cdr3_nt: TGTGCCAGCAGCCAAAACAGCGGGAGCGGGACAGATACGCAGTATTTT; cdr3_aa: CASSQNSGSGTDTQYF
j_call: TRBJ1-5; d_call: -; clone_size: -; v_call: TRBV28; cdr3_nt: TGTGCCAGCAGTTTAGACAGAACTCAGCCCCAGCATTTT; cdr3_aa: CASSLDRTQPQHF
j_call: TRBJ1-1; d_call: TRBD1; clone_size: -; v_call: TRBV4-2; cdr3_nt: TGTGCCAGCAGCCAAACGGACAGGGGGCGATTTCCTGAAGCTTTCTTT; cdr3_aa: CASSQTDRGRFPEAFF
j_call: TRBJ1-5; d_call: TRBD1; clone_size: few; v_call: TRBV2; cdr3_nt: TGTGCCAGCAGTGGGACAGGGGTCAGCAATCAGCCCCAGCATTTT; cdr3_aa: CASSGTGVSNQPQHF
j_call: TRBJ1-1; d_call: -; clone_size: many; v_call: TRBV2; cdr3_nt: TGTGCCAGCAGTGAGTTCAGGGAGGTTGCTGAAGCTTTCTTT; cdr3_aa: CASSEFREVAEAFF
j_call: TRBJ2-5; d_call: -; clone_size: -; v_call: TRBV7-6; cdr3_nt: TGTGCCAGCAGCCTAACTAGAGCAGGAGAGACCCAGTACTTC; cdr3_aa: CASSLTRAGETQYF
j_call: TRBJ2-7; d_call: -; clone_size: -; v_call: TRBV28; cdr3_nt: TGTGCCAGCAGTTGGACAGCCTACGAGCAGTACTTC; cdr3_aa: CASSWTAYEQYF
j_call: TRBJ2-7; d_call: TRBD1; clone_size: -; v_call: TRBV5-1; cdr3_nt: TGCGCCAGCAGCGTCACCGGGACAGGGTCCTACGAGCAGTACTTC; cdr3_aa: CASSVTGTGSYEQYF
j_call: TRBJ2-7; d_call: TRBD2; clone_size: few; v_call: TRBV7-6; cdr3_nt: TGTGCCAGCAGCTCCGAACTGGGACTAGCGGAACCCTACGAGCAGTACTTC; cdr3_aa: CASSSELGLAEPYEQYF
j_call: TRBJ1-5; d_call: TRBD1; clone_size: -; v_call: TRBV7-2; cdr3_nt: TGTGCCAGCAGCTCCCCGGACAGGGGTGACGGCAATCAGCCCCAGCATTTT; cdr3_aa: CASSSPDRGDGNQPQHF
j_call: TRBJ2-5; d_call: TRBD2; clone_size: -; v_call: TRBV6-5; cdr3_nt: TGTGCCAGCAGTTACTGGGCCGGGGGGAGCCCGGAGACCCAGTACTTC; cdr3_aa: CASSYWAGGSPETQYF
j_call: TRBJ1-2; d_call: -; clone_size: -; v_call: TRBV11-3; cdr3_nt: TGTGCCAGCAGCCCCCCAGGGCCCGCGGCTAACTATGGCTACACCTTC; cdr3_aa: CASSPPGPAANYGYTF
j_call: TRBJ2-2; d_call: TRBD2; clone_size: -; v_call: TRBV9; cdr3_nt: TGTGCCAGCAGCCCCCGTAGCGGGGGCGGCACCGGGGAGCTGTTTTTT; cdr3_aa: CASSPRSGGGTGELFF
j_call: TRBJ1-2; d_call: TRBD1; clone_size: -; v_call: TRBV14; cdr3_nt: TGTGCCAGCAGCCAGACAGGGAACTATGGCTACACCTTC; cdr3_aa: CASSQTGNYGYTF
j_call: TRBJ2-5; d_call: TRBD2; clone_size: few; v_call: TRBV2; cdr3_nt: TGTGCCAGCAGGGGAGCTAGCGGGAGTGGGGAGACCCAGTACTTC; cdr3_aa: CASRGASGSGETQYF
j_call: TRBJ2-3; d_call: TRBD1; clone_size: -; v_call: TRBV18; cdr3_nt: TGTGCCAGCTCACCACCGGTTGCAGGGGGAGACACAGATACGCAGTATTTT; cdr3_aa: CASSPPVAGGDTDTQYF
j_call: TRBJ1-2; d_call: -; clone_size: -; v_call: TRBV3-1/TRBV3-2; cdr3_nt: TGTGCCAGCAGCCAACAAGACAGGTTCTATGGCTACACCTTC; cdr3_aa: CASSQQDRFYGYTF
j_call: TRBJ1-1; d_call: TRBD1; clone_size: -; v_call: TRBV6-5; cdr3_nt: TGTGCCAGCAGTTCATCCGGGACAGGGGTTTTCTTT; cdr3_aa: CASSSSGTGVFF
j_call: TRBJ1-2; d_call: TRBD1; clone_size: -; v_call: TRBV6-6; cdr3_nt: TGTGCCAGCTACGAACTTGGGACAGGGATTAATGGCTACACCTTC; cdr3_aa: CASYELGTGINGYTF
j_call: TRBJ2-7; d_call: TRBD1; clone_size: few; v_call: TRBV30; cdr3_nt: TGTGCCTGGAACCGACAGGGCTCCTACGAGCAGTACTTC; cdr3_aa: CAWNRQGSYEQYF
j_call: TRBJ2-2; d_call: TRBD2; clone_size: -; v_call: TRBV7-7; cdr3_nt: TGTGCCAGCAGCTTAGTCGCGGGGGGCCCCGGGGAGCTGTTTTTT; cdr3_aa: CASSLVAGGPGELFF
j_call: TRBJ2-2; d_call: -; clone_size: -; v_call: TRBV2; cdr3_nt: TGTGCCAGCATTTCAGGGCGCTACACCGGGGAGCTGTTTTTT; cdr3_aa: CASISGRYTGELFF
j_call: TRBJ1-5; d_call: TRBD1; clone_size: -; v_call: TRBV9; cdr3_nt: TGTGCCAGCAGCGTAGCTGGGACAGGGTATGGTCAGCCCCAGCATTTT; cdr3_aa: CASSVAGTGYGQPQHF
j_call: TRBJ2-1; d_call: TRBD1; clone_size: -; v_call: TRBV28; cdr3_nt: TGTGCCAGCGGAGGACAGGGCTACAATGAGCAGTTCTTC; cdr3_aa: CASGGQGYNEQFF
j_call: TRBJ2-5; d_call: -; clone_size: -; v_call: TRBV5-1; cdr3_nt: TGCGCCAGCAGCTTGGAAGCAATAGGGGTTGAGACCCAGTACTTC; cdr3_aa: CASSLEAIGVETQYF
j_call: TRBJ2-5; d_call: TRBD1; clone_size: -; v_call: TRBV9; cdr3_nt: TGTGCCAGCAGCGCCAGGGGGCAAGAGACCCAGTACTTC; cdr3_aa: CASSARGQETQYF
j_call: TRBJ1-5; d_call: -; clone_size: -; v_call: TRBV2; cdr3_nt: TGTGCCAGCCAATTCGAGAGCAATCAGCCCCAGCATTTT; cdr3_aa: CASQFESNQPQHF
j_call: TRBJ2-2; d_call: TRBD2; clone_size: -; v_call: TRBV27; cdr3_nt: TGTGCCAGTAGCACTTTGGGGGCGGCGGGAGGCGGGGAGCTGTTTTTT; cdr3_aa: CASSTLGAAGGGELFF
j_call: TRBJ1-2; d_call: -; clone_size: -; v_call: TRBV6-1; cdr3_nt: TGTGCCAGCAGTGAAGCCGGGGGTCCCTATGGCTACACCTTC; cdr3_aa: CASSEAGGPYGYTF
j_call: TRBJ1-6; d_call: -; clone_size: -; v_call: TRBV9; cdr3_nt: TGTGCCAGCAGCCCCTACCAAGGCGGGACTAATAATTCACCCCTCCACTTT; cdr3_aa: CASSPYQGGTNNSPLHF
j_call: TRBJ2-1; d_call: TRBD2; clone_size: -; v_call: TRBV7-8; cdr3_nt: TGTGCCAGCGTCCTCGGGGGGGCAGGATACAATGAGCAGTTCTTC; cdr3_aa: CASVLGGAGYNEQFF
j_call: TRBJ2-1; d_call: TRBD1; clone_size: -; v_call: TRBV29-1; cdr3_nt: TGCAGCGCGGACAGGGGGGCCTACAATGAGCAGTTCTTC; cdr3_aa: CSADRGAYNEQFF
j_call: TRBJ1-2; d_call: TRBD1; clone_size: -; v_call: TRBV28; cdr3_nt: TGTGCCAGCAGTGTGCAGGGGGCGCATGGCTACACCTTC; cdr3_aa: CASSVQGAHGYTF
j_call: TRBJ2-7; d_call: TRBD1; clone_size: once; v_call: TRBV5-5; cdr3_nt: TGTGCCAGCGGGTGGGGACAGGGGTCCCACGAGCAGTACTTC; cdr3_aa: CASGWGQGSHEQYF